A selection of T cell receptor beta chains follows, all from one sample in a study of PD-L1 blockade in urothelial cancer. TCRdb's table, derived via immunoSEQ multiplex PCR, lists solely in-frame clones and lacks some. The data contain around 45,000 clones, around 90% of them seen just once; the ten biggest clones take up around an eighth. Sequences were derived from PBMCs, sampled around atezolizumab (anti-PD-L1) treatment. These receptors all stem from a woman aged 55-70 years with urothelial cancer. CDR3s include the opening cysteine and the closing phenylalanine or tryptophan. The D gene is left open where the match is weak. A clone size is listed for some rows: how often the clone was seen (once, few, many), or a class if it is expanded.

TRBJ2-3 TRBV29-1 NA NA TGCAGCGCCCCCCGGGGAGCTGGCACAGATACGCAGTATTTT CSAPRGAGTDTQYF
TRBJ1-4 TRBV5-1 TRBD1 NA TGCGCCAGCAGACCAGGGGGCTTGGATGAAAAACTGTTTTTT CASRPGGLDEKLFF
TRBJ2-7 TRBV7-9 TRBD1 NA TGTGCCAGCAGCTACCCCAACAGGGGGCCCTCCTACGAGCAGTACTTC CASSYPNRGPSYEQYF
TRBJ2-7 TRBV5-1 NA NA TGCGCCAGCAGCTTGCGGGGGTCCTACGAGCAGTACTTC CASSLRGSYEQYF
TRBJ2-7 TRBV7-2 TRBD2 once TGTGCCAGCAGCTTTAGCGGGGGGGACGAGCAGTACTTC CASSFSGGDEQYF
TRBJ2-3 TRBV18 NA NA TGTGCCAGCTCACCACCCCGGGAAGATACGCAGTATTTT CASSPPREDTQYF
TRBJ2-1 TRBV5-1 NA NA TGCGCCAGTAGGACTGGGACTTTATACAATGAGCAGTTCTTC CASRTGTLYNEQFF
TRBJ2-3 TRBV5-1 TRBD1 NA TGCGCCAGCAGCTTGGCCGGACAGGGAGACCCAGATACGCAGTATTTT CASSLAGQGDPDTQYF
TRBJ2-5 TRBV9 NA NA TGTGCCAGCAGCGTAGGGGGCGAGAAGACCCAGTACTTC CASSVGGEKTQYF
TRBJ2-3 TRBV7-2 TRBD2 NA TGTGCCAGCAGCTTAGTAGCGGGGGAGGATACGCAGTATTTT CASSLVAGEDTQYF
TRBJ2-1 TRBV12-5 TRBD1 NA TGTGCTAGTGGTTTGCCTCCGGGACAGAGGTTCTTC CASGLPPGQRFF
TRBJ1-1 TRBV5-8 NA NA TGTGCCAGCAGCTTTGCGGTGGGACCTCAGGGGACTGAAGCTTTCTTT CASSFAVGPQGTEAFF
TRBJ2-3 TRBV5-1 TRBD2 NA TGCGCCAGCAGGTGGCGGGAGGCCAGCACAGATACGCAGTATTTT CASRWREASTDTQYF
TRBJ1-5 TRBV28 NA few TGTGCCAGCAGTTTAGGACAGATCGATCAGCCCCAGCATTTT CASSLGQIDQPQHF
TRBJ1-2 TRBV27 NA NA TGTGCCAGCAGTCCTCGTTTTCAGGCTGGCTACACCTTC CASSPRFQAGYTF
TRBJ2-1 TRBV27 NA once TGTGCCAGCAGTCCTCCGAATTTCGGGACAACTTACAATGAGCAGTTCTTC CASSPPNFGTTYNEQFF
TRBJ2-3 TRBV18 NA NA TGTGCCAGCTCCCCGCAGGGCGGGGGCACAGATACGCAGTATTTT CASSPQGGGTDTQYF
TRBJ1-3 TRBV28 TRBD1 NA TGTGCCAGCAGAGTGCAGGGGGCGGAAGGAAACACCATATATTTT CASRVQGAEGNTIYF
TRBJ2-1 TRBV15 TRBD2 NA TGTGCCACCAGCAGAGAGACTAGCGGGAGAGGAGACAATGAGCAGTTCTTC CATSRETSGRGDNEQFF
TRBJ2-2 TRBV7-2 TRBD2 NA TGTGCCAGCAGCTTACATGGAGCGGGGTTAAACACCGGGGAGCTGTTTTTT CASSLHGAGLNTGELFF
TRBJ2-7 TRBV6-1 NA NA TGTGCCAGCAGTGAAGGGACAGCCTACGAGCAGTACTTC CASSEGTAYEQYF
TRBJ1-2 TRBV4-3 NA NA TGCGCCAGCAGCCAAGATCTAAGGGGGACAATCTATGGCTACACCTTC CASSQDLRGTIYGYTF
TRBJ2-5 TRBV14 NA NA TGTGCCAGCAGCCAAGTTTTCGGTCGGGAGACCCAGTACTTC CASSQVFGRETQYF
TRBJ2-5 TRBV4-1 NA NA TGCGCCAGCAGCCAAGATGTTTCTGTCGCGGGGCGGACCCAGTACTTC CASSQDVSVAGRTQYF
TRBJ2-5 TRBV27 TRBD2 NA TGTGCCAGCAGTTCTGACCCGGGAGGGGAAGAGACCCAGTACTTC CASSSDPGGEETQYF
TRBJ2-7 TRBV28 NA NA TGTGCCAGCAGCCCACTCTACGAGCAGTACTTC CASSPLYEQYF
TRBJ2-2 TRBV5-1 NA NA TGCGCCAGCAGCCCCGGGACAACGAACACCGGGGAGCTGTTTTTT CASSPGTTNTGELFF
TRBJ2-6 TRBV11-2 TRBD1 NA TGTGCCAGCCAACAAGGGGCCGGGACAGGGACCTCTGGGGCCAACGTCCTGACTTTC CASQQGAGTGTSGANVLTF
TRBJ1-3 TRBV19 TRBD1 NA TGTGCCAGTAGTCCCTCGACAGGGAAGAGAAACACCATATATTTT CASSPSTGKRNTIYF
TRBJ1-1 TRBV21-1 NA NA TGTGCCAGCAGACTAGGGACTCCGAACCCTCTCGACACTGAAGCTTTCTTT CASRLGTPNPLDTEAFF
TRBJ1-2 TRBV19 NA NA TGTGCCAGTGCGGCATGGCGGGGCGATGGCTACACCTTC CASAAWRGDGYTF
TRBJ2-3 TRBV7-2 TRBD2 NA TGTGCCAGCAGCAATAGCGGGGCCATATGGACGCAGTATTTT CASSNSGAIWTQYF
TRBJ1-3 TRBV19 NA few TGTGCCAGTAGTCCCCGGGGAGCCTCTGGAAACACCATATATTTT CASSPRGASGNTIYF
TRBJ1-5 TRBV28 TRBD1 NA TGTGCCCTGGGCGGGACAGGGACATATAGCAATCAGCCCCAGCATTTT CALGGTGTYSNQPQHF
TRBJ2-2 TRBV9 NA NA TGTGCCAGCAGCTCTACGGTGGCCGGGGAGCTGTTTTTT CASSSTVAGELFF
TRBJ1-2 TRBV29-1 NA NA TGCAGCGTCCGCACAACAGACTATGGCTACACCTTC CSVRTTDYGYTF
TRBJ1-2 TRBV29-1 NA NA TGCAGCGTTGAAGATCCCAGCTATGGCTACACCTTC CSVEDPSYGYTF